These T cell receptor beta chains were read from a single sample in a study of response to subunit inactivated influenza vaccine. TCRdb analysed the RT-PCR reads with MiXCR anew, one entry per CDR3 protein. In the table there are around 540,000 distinct CDR3 sequences, 10% to 15% of which are singletons. The specimen comprised PBMCs from blood, sampled on the day of vaccination. Every receptor here comes from a man aged 50 to 60 who received an inactivated influenza vaccine. Each CDR3 is given with its conserved first and last residue. The D gene is left open where the match is weak. Rows give clone size only sometimes, using once, few, many, or a class for an expanded clone.

v_gene: TRBV2
abundance: many
d_gene: -
j_gene: TRBJ2-5
CDR3nt: TGTGCCAGCAGTGAAGGGCCCCTGAGAAAGACCCAGTACTTC
CDR3aa: CASSEGPLRKTQYF

v_gene: TRBV9
abundance: -
d_gene: TRBD2
j_gene: TRBJ2-1
CDR3nt: TGTGCCAGCAGCCCCCGGACTAGCGGGGGATTGTACAATGAGCAGTTCTTC
CDR3aa: CASSPRTSGGLYNEQFF

v_gene: TRBV2
abundance: few
d_gene: -
j_gene: TRBJ1-1
CDR3nt: TGTGCCAGCAGTGGCCAAGTTACGAACACTGAAGCTTTCTTT
CDR3aa: CASSGQVTNTEAFF

v_gene: TRBV15
abundance: few
d_gene: -
j_gene: TRBJ1-2
CDR3nt: TGTGCCACCAGCAGAGATCCCCAGGGGCCCTTCCAAACCTTC
CDR3aa: CATSRDPQGPFQTF

v_gene: TRBV3-1
abundance: few
d_gene: TRBD2
j_gene: TRBJ2-1
CDR3nt: TGTGCCAGCAGCCAGACTAGCGGGGCAAACAATGAGCAGTTCTTC
CDR3aa: CASSQTSGANNEQFF

v_gene: TRBV5-4
abundance: many
d_gene: TRBD1
j_gene: TRBJ1-5
CDR3nt: TGTGCCAGCAGCTTACAGGGGGCTGGCCAGCCCCAGCATTTT
CDR3aa: CASSLQGAGQPQHF

v_gene: TRBV25-1
abundance: many
d_gene: -
j_gene: TRBJ2-1
CDR3nt: TGTGCCAGCAGTGCTGGACAGGGAGGGTCTAGGCTCGGGATATACAATGAGCAGTTCTTC
CDR3aa: CASSAGQGGSRLGIYNEQFF

v_gene: TRBV20-1
abundance: -
d_gene: TRBD1
j_gene: TRBJ2-7
CDR3nt: TGCAGTGCTAGAGATAGGACAGGGAAAGTCGAGCAGTACTTC
CDR3aa: CSARDRTGKVEQYF

v_gene: TRBV24-1
abundance: few
d_gene: TRBD1
j_gene: TRBJ2-7
CDR3nt: TGTGCCACCAGTGGGACAGGGAGCTACGAGCAGTACTTC
CDR3aa: CATSGTGSYEQYF

v_gene: TRBV18
abundance: few
d_gene: -
j_gene: TRBJ2-3
CDR3nt: TGTGCCAGCTCACCAGTAGCGGCAAACACAGATACGCAGTATTTT
CDR3aa: CASSPVAANTDTQYF

v_gene: TRBV4-3
abundance: -
d_gene: -
j_gene: TRBJ2-7
CDR3nt: TGCGCCAGCAGTTGGAGAAAGGGATACCACGAGCAGTACTTC
CDR3aa: CASSWRKGYHEQYF

v_gene: TRBV7-2
abundance: few
d_gene: TRBD2
j_gene: TRBJ2-3
CDR3nt: TGTGCCAGCAGCCCCCGGAGCGGGGGGGCGACAGATACGCAGTATTTT
CDR3aa: CASSPRSGGATDTQYF

v_gene: TRBV7-2
abundance: -
d_gene: TRBD2
j_gene: TRBJ2-7
CDR3nt: TGTGCCAGCAGCTTAGTAGCGGGACTCAAGTACTTC
CDR3aa: CASSLVAGLKYF

v_gene: TRBV10-3
abundance: -
d_gene: -
j_gene: TRBJ2-1
CDR3nt: TGTGCCATCAGTGGACCGGCGATTAATGAGCAGTTCTTC
CDR3aa: CAISGPAINEQFF

v_gene: TRBV12-3/TRBV12-4
abundance: -
d_gene: -
j_gene: TRBJ2-1
CDR3nt: TGTGCCAGCAGTTTAGCTGGGGACCCCTACAATGAGCAGTTCTTC
CDR3aa: CASSLAGDPYNEQFF

v_gene: TRBV12-3/TRBV12-4
abundance: few
d_gene: -
j_gene: TRBJ1-6
CDR3nt: TGTGCCAGCAGGCACCCGACATCACCCCTCCACTTT
CDR3aa: CASRHPTSPLHF

v_gene: TRBV27
abundance: -
d_gene: TRBD1
j_gene: TRBJ2-2
CDR3nt: TGTGCCAGCAGTTCCTCGGACAGGGGCATCACCGGGGAGCTGTTTTTT
CDR3aa: CASSSSDRGITGELFF

v_gene: TRBV2
abundance: few
d_gene: -
j_gene: TRBJ2-7
CDR3nt: TGTGCCATCACCACGGGGACTCAATCTACCTACGAGCAGTACTTC
CDR3aa: CAITTGTQSTYEQYF

v_gene: TRBV10-2
abundance: -
d_gene: TRBD1
j_gene: TRBJ2-7
CDR3nt: TGCGCCAGCATCGCACAGGGGGCCTACGAGCAGTACTTC
CDR3aa: CASIAQGAYEQYF

v_gene: TRBV12-3/TRBV12-4
abundance: many
d_gene: -
j_gene: TRBJ2-5
CDR3nt: TGTGCCAGCAGGGGCCCACGGGGGCGATACGAGACCCAGTACTTC
CDR3aa: CASRGPRGRYETQYF

v_gene: TRBV5-1
abundance: many
d_gene: -
j_gene: TRBJ1-2
CDR3nt: TGCGCCAGCAGCAACAGGGATGGCTACACCTTC
CDR3aa: CASSNRDGYTF

v_gene: TRBV10-3
abundance: few
d_gene: -
j_gene: TRBJ2-7
CDR3nt: TGTGCCATCAGTGTGCACAGCTCCTACGAGCAGTACTTC
CDR3aa: CAISVHSSYEQYF

v_gene: TRBV7-2
abundance: few
d_gene: TRBD1
j_gene: TRBJ1-1
CDR3nt: TGTGCCAGCAGCTTAGGAGGACAGGGAAGAACTGAAGCTTTCTTT
CDR3aa: CASSLGGQGRTEAFF

v_gene: TRBV19
abundance: many
d_gene: -
j_gene: TRBJ1-2
CDR3nt: TGTGCCAGTAGCGCCCACGGTTGGGCCCGTGGCTACACCTTC
CDR3aa: CASSAHGWARGYTF

v_gene: TRBV14
abundance: few
d_gene: -
j_gene: TRBJ2-7
CDR3nt: TGTGCCAGCAGCCAAGTCGGAGACGAGCAGTACTTC
CDR3aa: CASSQVGDEQYF

v_gene: TRBV4-2
abundance: -
d_gene: TRBD2
j_gene: TRBJ2-7
CDR3nt: TGTGCCAGCAGCCAAGAAGCTAGCGGCTCCTACGAGCAGTACTTC
CDR3aa: CASSQEASGSYEQYF

v_gene: TRBV25-1
abundance: -
d_gene: -
j_gene: TRBJ2-3
CDR3nt: TGTGCCAGCACCCCCTCCGGGCGACACGGTTTCGGGCAGTATTTT
CDR3aa: CASTPSGRHGFGQYF

v_gene: TRBV10-2
abundance: few
d_gene: TRBD2
j_gene: TRBJ2-2
CDR3nt: TGCGCCAGCACACCCCTAGCGGAAAACACCGGGGAGCTGTTTTTT
CDR3aa: CASTPLAENTGELFF

v_gene: TRBV12-3/TRBV12-4
abundance: many
d_gene: -
j_gene: TRBJ2-7
CDR3nt: TGTGCCAGCAGTGTGATGAGAGGGGGGACCTACGAGCAGTACTTC
CDR3aa: CASSVMRGGTYEQYF

v_gene: TRBV7-2
abundance: few
d_gene: TRBD1
j_gene: TRBJ2-7
CDR3nt: TGTGCCAGCAGCTTAGTGGAAGGACAGGGGTTCGGCGAGCAGTACTTC
CDR3aa: CASSLVEGQGFGEQYF

v_gene: TRBV20-1
abundance: many
d_gene: TRBD2
j_gene: TRBJ2-1
CDR3nt: TGCAGTATACCCCCCCGAATAGGGAGGGGCAATGAGCAGTTCTTC
CDR3aa: CSIPPRIGRGNEQFF

v_gene: TRBV7-9
abundance: -
d_gene: -
j_gene: TRBJ1-1
CDR3nt: TGTGCCAGCAGTAAAAGTATGTTGAACACTGAAGCTTTCTTT
CDR3aa: CASSKSMLNTEAFF

v_gene: TRBV20-1
abundance: many
d_gene: -
j_gene: TRBJ2-5
CDR3nt: TGCAGTGCTAGATCCCCACTAGAGGTGGAGACCCAGTACTTC
CDR3aa: CSARSPLEVETQYF

v_gene: TRBV29-1
abundance: many
d_gene: -
j_gene: TRBJ2-2
CDR3nt: TGCAGCGTTGGACAGACAAACACCGGGGAGCTGTTTTTT
CDR3aa: CSVGQTNTGELFF

v_gene: TRBV11-2
abundance: many
d_gene: TRBD1
j_gene: TRBJ2-1
CDR3nt: TGTGCCAGCAGCTTTAATCCGGGACAGGGGGTAAGAGGCGGGAATGAGCAGTTCTTC
CDR3aa: CASSFNPGQGVRGGNEQFF

v_gene: TRBV11-2
abundance: many
d_gene: -
j_gene: TRBJ2-7
CDR3nt: TGTGCCAGCAATCCGGCAGACTATAGCTCCTACGAGCAGTACTTC
CDR3aa: CASNPADYSSYEQYF

v_gene: TRBV27
abundance: -
d_gene: -
j_gene: TRBJ2-7
CDR3nt: TGTGCCAGCAGTAATTCCGGGGGGCTCTACGAGCAGTACTTC
CDR3aa: CASSNSGGLYEQYF

v_gene: TRBV5-1
abundance: many
d_gene: -
j_gene: TRBJ2-5
CDR3nt: TGCGCCAGCAGCTTGTCGGTGGGGGTCGGGGAGACCCAGTACTTC
CDR3aa: CASSLSVGVGETQYF

v_gene: TRBV29-1
abundance: few
d_gene: -
j_gene: TRBJ2-1
CDR3nt: TGCAGCGTTGTGGGCCCTCCGGGCAATGAGCAGTTCTTC
CDR3aa: CSVVGPPGNEQFF

v_gene: TRBV7-6
abundance: few
d_gene: -
j_gene: TRBJ1-6
CDR3nt: TGTGCCAGCAGCTTAGGCTCTCAGGCAGGGACTTCACCCCTCCACTTT
CDR3aa: CASSLGSQAGTSPLHF

v_gene: TRBV2
abundance: many
d_gene: -
j_gene: TRBJ2-1
CDR3nt: TGTGCCAGCAGTGAGCAGGGGTCCTCCTACAATGAGCAGTTCTTC
CDR3aa: CASSEQGSSYNEQFF

v_gene: TRBV28
abundance: few
d_gene: -
j_gene: TRBJ2-2
CDR3nt: TGTGCCAGCAGTGTCCAGAACACCGGGGAGCTGTTTTTT
CDR3aa: CASSVQNTGELFF

v_gene: TRBV28
abundance: few
d_gene: -
j_gene: TRBJ2-2
CDR3nt: TGTGCCAGCAGTCAGATTCCGGGACATACGAACACCGGGGAGCTGTTTTTT
CDR3aa: CASSQIPGHTNTGELFF

v_gene: TRBV12-3/TRBV12-4
abundance: many
d_gene: TRBD2
j_gene: TRBJ2-7
CDR3nt: TGTGCCAGCAGTTTAGTAGCGGGAGTCCACGAGCAGTACTTC
CDR3aa: CASSLVAGVHEQYF

v_gene: TRBV28
abundance: -
d_gene: -
j_gene: TRBJ1-4
CDR3nt: TGTGCCACGGGAGAGTTAGGATTCTCTGAAAAACTGTTTTTT
CDR3aa: CATGELGFSEKLFF

v_gene: TRBV10-3
abundance: -
d_gene: TRBD2
j_gene: TRBJ2-1
CDR3nt: TGTGCCACCGACGGCCGGGAGGGGTTCCACAATGAGCAGTTCTTC
CDR3aa: CATDGREGFHNEQFF

v_gene: TRBV3-1
abundance: -
d_gene: TRBD2
j_gene: TRBJ2-2
CDR3nt: TGTGCCAGCAGCGAAGCGGGAGCCGGGGAGCTGTTTTTT
CDR3aa: CASSEAGAGELFF

v_gene: TRBV3-1
abundance: -
d_gene: -
j_gene: TRBJ2-5
CDR3nt: TGTGCCAGCAGCCAAGAAACAGATTTCCAAGAGACCCAGTACTTC
CDR3aa: CASSQETDFQETQYF

v_gene: TRBV7-2
abundance: -
d_gene: TRBD2
j_gene: TRBJ2-2
CDR3nt: TGTGCCAGCAGCACCCGGGGGGCCGGGGAGCTGTTTTTT
CDR3aa: CASSTRGAGELFF

v_gene: TRBV11-2
abundance: -
d_gene: TRBD2
j_gene: TRBJ2-5
CDR3nt: TGTGCCAGCAGTCTATCCGGGACTAGCGGGGGGGCTTGGGAGACCCAGTACTTC
CDR3aa: CASSLSGTSGGAWETQYF

v_gene: TRBV1
abundance: -
d_gene: -
j_gene: TRBJ2-3
CDR3nt: TGCACCAGCAGCCACACTTTGCTCGGGGGCACAGATACGCAGTATTTT
CDR3aa: CTSSHTLLGGTDTQYF

v_gene: TRBV7-2
abundance: few
d_gene: TRBD1
j_gene: TRBJ1-5
CDR3nt: TGTGCCAGCAGCGGAGACAGGGGTCAGCCCCAGCATTTT
CDR3aa: CASSGDRGQPQHF

v_gene: TRBV9
abundance: -
d_gene: -
j_gene: TRBJ1-2
CDR3nt: TGTGCCAGCAGCGCCCAGGGGAACTATGGCTACACCTTC
CDR3aa: CASSAQGNYGYTF

v_gene: TRBV3-1
abundance: few
d_gene: TRBD1
j_gene: TRBJ1-2
CDR3nt: TGTGCCACCTGGGATTTAGGACAGGGAAGCACCTTC
CDR3aa: CATWDLGQGSTF

v_gene: TRBV9
abundance: -
d_gene: TRBD2
j_gene: TRBJ2-4
CDR3nt: TGTGCCAGCAGCGCCGACTCTAGCGGGAGGGCCAAAAACATTCAGTACTTC
CDR3aa: CASSADSSGRAKNIQYF